This TCR beta chain was obtained from a study of shared clonotypes between healthy human individuals. Study-wide background: A donor's plate count was three for CD4 naive and three for CD4 memory; CD8 naive had two and CD8 memory one.

As concerns this clone: No antigen is known for it.

The CDR3 contains 14 residues. CDR1 and CDR2 (germline): SGHVS, FNYEAQ. Trimming took off 3 bases at V and 8 bases at J, with 16 bases between the two ends. Data came from immunoSEQ multiplex PCR; TCRdb stores just in-frame clones and leaves some out. This table has about 1 million clones, about 84% appearing once. Study-wide points: The study found about 5% of naive CD4 clonotypes shared across a few donors.

V is TRBV7-6 and J is TRBJ1-2, with D possibly TRBD1 on 6 matching bases. This clonotype was obtained from a man in his late teens or twenties in good health. Some clones in this sample may be carry-over from other donors' samples. Sequencing was done on a sample of memory CD4+ T cells from PBMCs. The subset: CD45RA-negative fraction. CDR3 sequence: CASSLGADSQGYTF. The CDR3, as DNA: TGTGCCAGCAGCTTGGGGGCGGACAGTCAGGGCTACACCTTC.